The 10 T cell receptor beta chains in this list originate from one sample, sequenced in a study of blood T cell repertoires in COVID-19 (dated by TCRdb to 2020 to 2022). Receptors were amplified or captured by the immunoSEQ multiplex PCR assay. This is the immuneACCESS table as TCRdb keeps it, with only in-frame sequences that have V and J called. A part of the clones is gone; compared with another copy, unresolved V genes explain less than half, and the rest is unexplained. The sample data list 150,000 or so clones, and roughly 80% of these were observed just once. The ten largest clones add up to 25% to 30% of the sample. Material for sequencing was peripheral blood. The receptors derive from a woman aged 55-70 years with acute or convalescent COVID-19.

The chain has TRBV3-1 (or the pseudogene TRBV3-2) and TRBJ2-3, with D hard to call. This CDR3 has 18 residues. CDR1 LGHDT and CDR2 YNNKEL come from the germline V gene (reference sequence). Trimming stripped 0 bases from V and 0 bases from J, with 16 bases between. CDR3 amino acids: CASSQDWARFTSTDTQYF. The CDR3 nucleotides read TGTGCCAGCAGCCAAGATTGGGCCCGTTTCACTAGCACAGATACGCAGTATTTT.

The CDR3 protein is CASSYSVLGGGTEAFF. Written as DNA, the CDR3 is TGTGCCAGCAGTTACTCGGTTTTGGGGGGAGGCACTGAAGCTTTCTTT. The rearrangement uses TRBV6-6 and TRBJ1-1, with a possible D match to TRBD1 (5 bases). V lost 0 bases and J 4 bases, leaving 15 bases between the germline ends. This CDR3 has 16 amino acids. Germline CDR1 MNHNY, CDR2 SVGAGI (reference sequence).

Only one count was recorded for this clone. J is TRBJ1-2 and V is TRBV11-1; 8 bases are a match to TRBD1. V gave up 5 bases and J gave up 4 bases; unmatched junction bases: 12. Germline-derived CDR1 and CDR2 are SGHAT and FQDESV (reference sequence). This CDR3 is built from 16 residues. In DNA, the CDR3 is TGTGCCAGCAGCGCCCCGGAACAGGGGGTAGGCTATGGCTACACCTTC. Protein sequence: CASSAPEQGVGYGYTF.

This clone is a singleton in its sample. This chain connects TRBV28 to TRBJ1-1; no reliable D call. CDR1 and CDR2 (germline): MDHEN, SYDVKM. V was clipped by 4 bases and J by 1 base, with 10 bases between them. The CDR3 length is 14 residues. The CDR3 coding sequence is TGTGCCAGCAGTTCCCACAGTTGGAACACTGAAGCTTTCTTT. Its protein product is CASSSHSWNTEAFF.

CDR3 bases: TGTGCCAGCAGCCCCTGGGACAGAAGATACAATGAGCAGTTCTTC. Encoded protein: CASSPWDRRYNEQFF. The V and J genes are TRBV9 and TRBJ2-1, with 7 bases identical to TRBD1. After removal of 4 bases from V and 4 bases from J, the junction contained 8 bases not matched to a gene. Germline assignment: CDR1 SGDLS and CDR2 YYNGEE. There are 15 residues in the CDR3. Complete variable domain (other parts from reference TRBV9 and TRBJ2-1): DSGVTQTPKHLITATGQRVTLRCSPRSGDLSVYWYQQSLDQGLQFLIQYYNGEERAKGNILERFSAQQFPDLHSELNLSSLELGDSALYFCASSPWDRRYNEQFFGPGTRLTVL.

In nucleotides, the CDR3 is TGCGCCAGCAGCTTGGGTGGGACAGGGGATTACGAGCAGTACTTC. Its translation is CASSLGGTGDYEQYF. This chain connects TRBV5-1 to TRBJ2-7; 10 bases are a match to TRBD1. The germline V gene has CDR1 SGHRS and CDR2 YFSETQ. The CDR3 has 15 amino acids. The trim removed 0 bases at V and 4 bases at J, leaving 4 bases unmatched.

The chain has TRBV7-2 and TRBJ2-3; TRBD2 matches 9 bases. Germline values: CDR1 SGHTA, CDR2 FQGNSA. J gave up 4 bases and V 5 bases, and 16 bases lay outside the gene matches. The length of the CDR3 is 18 residues. The CDR3 sequence is CASSISKRGVLLADTQYF. As DNA, the CDR3 is TGTGCCAGCAGCATTTCTAAGCGGGGGGTCCTTCTGGCAGATACGCAGTATTTT.

The chain is built from TRBV9 and TRBJ2-5; 8 bases match TRBD1. CDR3 length equals 15 residues. In germline, CDR1 is SGDLS, CDR2 YYNGEE. Losses at the gene ends were 4 bases for V and 2 bases for J; bases not matched to a gene: 7. This CDR3 is CASSSTGGSQETQYF. The CDR3 region has the DNA TGTGCCAGCAGCTCTACAGGGGGTAGTCAAGAGACCCAGTACTTC.

The genes are TRBV3-1 (or the pseudogene TRBV3-2) and TRBJ2-3; TRBD2 is a possible D gene (5 bases). This CDR3 has 16 residues. Looked up from germline, CDR1 is LGHDT and CDR2 is YNNKEL (reference sequence). Trimming removed 1 base at V and 2 bases at J, with 13 bases between. The CDR3 loop is CASSQVYGEHTDTQYF. The CDR3 DNA follows: TGTGCCAGCAGCCAAGTTTACGGGGAACACACAGATACGCAGTATTTT.

The chain is built from TRBV6-5 and TRBJ1-1, with 10 bases aligning to TRBD1. V shed 6 bases, J shed 7 bases, and the junction held 8 bases outside the gene matches. The CDR3 totals 14 residues. The germline V gene has CDR1 MNHEY and CDR2 SVGAGI. The CDR3: CASSLPGQGSEAFF. The CDR3 DNA sequence: TGTGCCAGCAGCCTCCCGGGACAGGGGAGTGAAGCTTTCTTT.